The sequence of this T cell receptor beta chain was determined in a study of regulatory T cells in long-lasting Graves disease. Regarding time point: persistent/refractory GD, antithyroid drugs over 5 years with positive TRAb. Extracted PBMC RNA gave rise to the TCR library. The CDR3 sequence is 14 residues long. Germline CDR1 and CDR2: LNHDA and SQIVND (reference sequence). V lost 6 bases and J 5 bases, leaving 16 bases between the germline ends. This clonotype was seen once. Its specificity is not known. In building TCR beta libraries, iRepertoire HTBI primers were used together with Arm-PCR of CDR3 regions. Original analysis: In the combined samples, roughly 60 TRBV and some 15 TRBJ segments were identified. TCRdb analysed the multiplex PCR reads with MiXCR anew, one entry per CDR3 protein. V and J calls and clone size were set by TCRdb, not the authors. The sample lists some 440,000 distinct CDR3 sequences; 20% were seen once.

General study results and limits: There was favoring of TRBV28, TRBJ1-2 and TRBJ2-5 in persistent disease. Accuracy could have been hurt by small sample size.

V usage is TRBV19 and J usage is TRBJ1-2; maybe TRBD1 (5 bases). Sequences were derived from peripheral blood mononuclear cells (PBMCs), sampled when the disease was refractory, from a patient treated with antithyroid drugs. The receptor's source is a female donor with Graves disease. As DNA, the CDR3 is TGTGCCAGTAGCCCTGGGGGTCGGGGTTATGGCTACACCTTC. Its translation is CASSPGGRGYGYTF.